Listed below are T cell receptor beta chains from one sample, sequenced in a study of Graves' ophthalmopathy and Graves' hyperthyroidism. Using its own MiXCR run on the multiplex PCR reads, TCRdb lists one record per CDR3 protein. Of 400,000 or so distinct CDR3 sequences in the sample, 15% were seen once. Sequenced material: peripheral blood. The receptors were sampled from a woman aged 18-30 years with stable Graves' hyperthyroidism. CDR3s include the opening cysteine and the closing phenylalanine or tryptophan. Fields, in order: V gene, D gene, J gene, clone size, CDR3 DNA, CDR3 protein. D genes are given only for firm matches. Size tells how often a clone was seen (once, few, many) or the class of an expanded clone, and some rows leave it out.

V gene: TRBV28
D gene: -
J gene: TRBJ2-7
clone size: many
CDR3 DNA: TGTGCCAGCAGTTTTCAGGGGCGGTACGAGCAGTACTTC
CDR3 protein: CASSFQGRYEQYF

V gene: TRBV25-1
D gene: -
J gene: TRBJ2-7
clone size: many
CDR3 DNA: TGTGCCAGCAGTGAGCCAGCGTCGTACTTC
CDR3 protein: CASSEPASYF

V gene: TRBV28
D gene: -
J gene: TRBJ1-5
clone size: many
CDR3 DNA: TGTGCCAGCCACCAAACCGATCAGCCCCAGCATTTT
CDR3 protein: CASHQTDQPQHF

V gene: TRBV6-5
D gene: -
J gene: TRBJ1-2
clone size: many
CDR3 DNA: TGTGCCAGCAGTTACAAAAACTATGGCTACACCTTC
CDR3 protein: CASSYKNYGYTF

V gene: TRBV2
D gene: -
J gene: TRBJ2-2
clone size: many
CDR3 DNA: TGTGCCAGCAGTGAATCTCTTTATCGAGCCGGGGAGCTGTTTTTT
CDR3 protein: CASSESLYRAGELFF

V gene: TRBV6-5
D gene: -
J gene: TRBJ1-2
clone size: -
CDR3 DNA: TGTGCCAGCAGTTCCGGGGCCGAGAACTATGGCTACACCTTC
CDR3 protein: CASSSGAENYGYTF

V gene: TRBV27
D gene: -
J gene: TRBJ1-2
clone size: many
CDR3 DNA: TGTGCCAGCAGTTTACAGGGGCGGGGCTACACCTTC
CDR3 protein: CASSLQGRGYTF

V gene: TRBV4-1
D gene: -
J gene: TRBJ1-2
clone size: few
CDR3 DNA: TGCGCCAGCAGCCAAGTTGGGGTCAGGGGCTATGGCTACACCTTC
CDR3 protein: CASSQVGVRGYGYTF

V gene: TRBV18
D gene: -
J gene: TRBJ2-5
clone size: few
CDR3 DNA: TGTGCCAGCTCACCGCAAAGGGGGTACGAAGAGACCCAGTACTTC
CDR3 protein: CASSPQRGYEETQYF

V gene: TRBV15
D gene: -
J gene: TRBJ2-2
clone size: many
CDR3 DNA: TGTGCCACCAGTCTCTCCGGAACAGGGCGAGCCGGGGAGCTGTTTTTT
CDR3 protein: CATSLSGTGRAGELFF

V gene: TRBV28
D gene: -
J gene: TRBJ2-7
clone size: -
CDR3 DNA: TGTGCCAGCAGTTTATCGCCCAGCCGCCTCCGCACCCCGAGCTCCTACGAGCAGTACTTC
CDR3 protein: CASSLSPSRLRTPSSYEQYF

V gene: TRBV6-2/TRBV6-3
D gene: TRBD2
J gene: TRBJ2-4
clone size: many
CDR3 DNA: TGTGCCAGCAGTTACTCGAGTACTGCGGGAGGAAATCGAGGAGGTAACATTCAGTACTTC
CDR3 protein: CASSYSSTAGGNRGGNIQYF

V gene: TRBV28
D gene: -
J gene: TRBJ2-5
clone size: -
CDR3 DNA: TGTGCCAGCAGTTTTCAGCCGCAAGAGACCCAGTACTTC
CDR3 protein: CASSFQPQETQYF

V gene: TRBV6-8
D gene: -
J gene: TRBJ2-7
clone size: many
CDR3 DNA: TGTGCCAGCAGCCTTACAGGTTACTACGAGCAGTACTTC
CDR3 protein: CASSLTGYYEQYF

V gene: TRBV28
D gene: -
J gene: TRBJ2-5
clone size: -
CDR3 DNA: TGTGCCAGCAGCTATGGGGGGCAGAGGGAGACCCAGTACTTC
CDR3 protein: CASSYGGQRETQYF

V gene: TRBV10-2
D gene: -
J gene: TRBJ1-3
clone size: -
CDR3 DNA: TGCGCCAGCAGCGGAGGTCGGAGTTGGGGACGCTCCTCTGGAAACACCATATATTTT
CDR3 protein: CASSGGRSWGRSSGNTIYF

V gene: TRBV5-1
D gene: -
J gene: TRBJ2-7
clone size: -
CDR3 DNA: TGCGCCAGCAGCTTGAGGGCAGACTACGAGCTGTACTTC
CDR3 protein: CASSLRADYELYF

V gene: TRBV27
D gene: -
J gene: TRBJ1-6
clone size: many
CDR3 DNA: TGTGCCAGCAGTTTAAGCAGGGGTTATAATTCACCCCTCCACTTT
CDR3 protein: CASSLSRGYNSPLHF

V gene: TRBV19
D gene: -
J gene: TRBJ2-7
clone size: many
CDR3 DNA: TGTGCCAGTAGTACGAGTGTAAGCTCCTACGAGCAGTACTTC
CDR3 protein: CASSTSVSSYEQYF

V gene: TRBV5-1
D gene: -
J gene: TRBJ1-3
clone size: many
CDR3 DNA: TGCGCCAGCCGGGAGGGAAACACCATATATTTT
CDR3 protein: CASREGNTIYF

V gene: TRBV6-2/TRBV6-3
D gene: -
J gene: TRBJ1-2
clone size: many
CDR3 DNA: TGTGCCAGCAGAGAGGAGCGTCATGGCTACACCTTC
CDR3 protein: CASREERHGYTF

V gene: TRBV9
D gene: -
J gene: TRBJ1-2
clone size: few
CDR3 DNA: TGTGCCAGCAGCCCGTTTGCAGGGGACGGCTACACCTTC
CDR3 protein: CASSPFAGDGYTF

V gene: TRBV6-5
D gene: -
J gene: TRBJ1-5
clone size: many
CDR3 DNA: TGTGCCAGCAGTTGGGGGGGGGCCACCGATCAGCCCCAGCATTTT
CDR3 protein: CASSWGGATDQPQHF

V gene: TRBV12-3/TRBV12-4
D gene: -
J gene: TRBJ1-5
clone size: -
CDR3 DNA: TGTGCCAGCAGTCATTCGGGCCAGCAGCCCCAGCATTTT
CDR3 protein: CASSHSGQQPQHF

V gene: TRBV7-8
D gene: -
J gene: TRBJ2-7
clone size: -
CDR3 DNA: TGTGCCAGCAGCTTTTTTGGGGGGGCCTACGAGCAGTGCTTC
CDR3 protein: CASSFFGGAYEQCF

V gene: TRBV19
D gene: -
J gene: TRBJ1-1
clone size: many
CDR3 DNA: TGTGCCAGTAGTATAGACAGTGCCACTGAAGCTTTCTTT
CDR3 protein: CASSIDSATEAFF

V gene: TRBV6-2/TRBV6-3
D gene: TRBD1
J gene: TRBJ1-5
clone size: many
CDR3 DNA: TGTGCCAGCAGTGGGACAGACGATCAGCCCCAGCATTTT
CDR3 protein: CASSGTDDQPQHF

V gene: TRBV6-1
D gene: -
J gene: TRBJ1-1
clone size: -
CDR3 DNA: TGTGCCAGCAGTGAAGCGCGAACGGGGAGAGCTTTCTTT
CDR3 protein: CASSEARTGRAFF

V gene: TRBV12-3/TRBV12-4
D gene: -
J gene: TRBJ2-2
clone size: many
CDR3 DNA: TGTGCCAGCAGTTTAGCGTTGGCAGACGGCACCGGGGAGCTGTTTTTT
CDR3 protein: CASSLALADGTGELFF

V gene: TRBV5-1
D gene: TRBD1
J gene: TRBJ2-7
clone size: many
CDR3 DNA: TGCGCCAGCAGCAGGGGACAGGGATCTTCAGTCGGGTTCACCTACGAGCAGTACTTC
CDR3 protein: CASSRGQGSSVGFTYEQYF

V gene: TRBV5-1
D gene: TRBD2
J gene: TRBJ2-2
clone size: -
CDR3 DNA: TGCGCCAGCAGCTACGCTAGCGGGGGGGCCTCGAGCACCGGGGAGCTGTTTTTT
CDR3 protein: CASSYASGGASSTGELFF

V gene: TRBV5-1
D gene: -
J gene: TRBJ1-5
clone size: many
CDR3 DNA: TGCGCCAGCAGCTTGCTTGGGTTTGCGGGTCAGCCCCAGCATTTT
CDR3 protein: CASSLLGFAGQPQHF

V gene: TRBV5-5
D gene: -
J gene: TRBJ2-2
clone size: many
CDR3 DNA: TGTGCCAGCAGCCCCGGAAATCTAGGCACCGGGGAGCTGTTTTTT
CDR3 protein: CASSPGNLGTGELFF

V gene: TRBV4-1
D gene: -
J gene: TRBJ2-7
clone size: -
CDR3 DNA: TGCGCCAGCAGCCAAGCTGGGTTTGACGAGCAGTACTTC
CDR3 protein: CASSQAGFDEQYF

V gene: TRBV7-2
D gene: TRBD2
J gene: TRBJ2-5
clone size: -
CDR3 DNA: TGTGCCAGCAGACCTAGCGGGGGGCAAGAGACCCAGTACTTC
CDR3 protein: CASRPSGGQETQYF

V gene: TRBV7-9
D gene: -
J gene: TRBJ1-1
clone size: many
CDR3 DNA: TGTGCCAGCAGTCGGGACACAACGAACACTGAAGCTTTCTTT
CDR3 protein: CASSRDTTNTEAFF

V gene: TRBV4-1
D gene: -
J gene: TRBJ2-4
clone size: few
CDR3 DNA: TGCGCCAGCAGCCCACCGGGACCAGGAGCTAACATTCAGTACTTC
CDR3 protein: CASSPPGPGANIQYF

V gene: TRBV12-3/TRBV12-4
D gene: TRBD1
J gene: TRBJ1-5
clone size: many
CDR3 DNA: TGTGCCAGCAGTTCTACAGGGGCGTCACAGCCCCAGCATTTT
CDR3 protein: CASSSTGASQPQHF

V gene: TRBV6-5
D gene: -
J gene: TRBJ2-5
clone size: many
CDR3 DNA: TGTGCCAGCAGTTACCGGCCGGAAACTAAAGAGACCCAGTACTTC
CDR3 protein: CASSYRPETKETQYF